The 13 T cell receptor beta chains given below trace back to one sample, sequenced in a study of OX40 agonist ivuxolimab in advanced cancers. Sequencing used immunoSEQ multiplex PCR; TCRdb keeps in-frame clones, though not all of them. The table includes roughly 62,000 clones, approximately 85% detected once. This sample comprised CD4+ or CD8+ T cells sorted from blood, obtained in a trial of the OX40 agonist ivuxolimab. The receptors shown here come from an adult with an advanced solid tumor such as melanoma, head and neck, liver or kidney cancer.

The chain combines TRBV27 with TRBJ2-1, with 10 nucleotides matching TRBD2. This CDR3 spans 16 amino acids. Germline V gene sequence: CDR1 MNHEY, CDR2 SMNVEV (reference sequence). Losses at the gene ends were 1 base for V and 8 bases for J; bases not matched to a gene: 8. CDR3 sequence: CASSLYPSGRADEQFF. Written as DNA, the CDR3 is TGTGCCAGCAGTTTATATCCCAGCGGGAGGGCCGATGAGCAGTTCTTC.

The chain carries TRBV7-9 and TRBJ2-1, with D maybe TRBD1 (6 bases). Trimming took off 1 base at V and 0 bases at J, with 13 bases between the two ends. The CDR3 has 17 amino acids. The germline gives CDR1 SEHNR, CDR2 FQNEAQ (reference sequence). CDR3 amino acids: CASSLVLGGSSYNEQFF. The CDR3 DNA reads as TGTGCCAGCAGCTTAGTGTTAGGGGGTAGCTCCTACAATGAGCAGTTCTTC.

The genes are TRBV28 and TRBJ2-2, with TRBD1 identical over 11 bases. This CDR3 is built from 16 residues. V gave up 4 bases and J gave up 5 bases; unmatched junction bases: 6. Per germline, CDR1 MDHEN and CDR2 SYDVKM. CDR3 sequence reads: CASSSSGTGGTGELFF. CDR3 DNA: TGTGCCAGCAGTTCTTCCGGGACAGGGGGAACCGGGGAGCTGTTTTTT.

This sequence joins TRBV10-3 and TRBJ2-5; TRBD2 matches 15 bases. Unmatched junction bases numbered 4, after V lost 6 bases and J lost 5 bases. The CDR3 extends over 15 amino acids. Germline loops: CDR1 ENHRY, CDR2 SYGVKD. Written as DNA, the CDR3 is TGTGCCATCAGGACCGGACTAGCGGGAGGGGAGACCCAGTACTTC. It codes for CAIRTGLAGGETQYF.

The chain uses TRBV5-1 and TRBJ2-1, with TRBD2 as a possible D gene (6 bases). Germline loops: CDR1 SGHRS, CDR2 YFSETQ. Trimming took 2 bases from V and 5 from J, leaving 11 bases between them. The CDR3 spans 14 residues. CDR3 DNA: TGCGCCAGCAGCTTCAGCGGGCTAGACAATGAGCAGTTCTTC. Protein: CASSFSGLDNEQFF.

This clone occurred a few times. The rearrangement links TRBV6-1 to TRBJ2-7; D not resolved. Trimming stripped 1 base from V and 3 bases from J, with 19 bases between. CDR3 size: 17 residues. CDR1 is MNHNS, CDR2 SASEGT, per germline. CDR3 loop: CASSEGFSSTTHYEQYF. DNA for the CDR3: TGTGCCAGCAGTGAAGGTTTCTCTTCAACTACCCACTACGAGCAGTACTTC.

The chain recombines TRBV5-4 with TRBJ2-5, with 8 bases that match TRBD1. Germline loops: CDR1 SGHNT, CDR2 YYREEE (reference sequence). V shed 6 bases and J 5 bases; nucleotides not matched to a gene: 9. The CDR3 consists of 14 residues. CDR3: CASKETGARETQYF. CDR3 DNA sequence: TGTGCCAGCAAGGAGACAGGGGCGCGGGAGACCCAGTACTTC.

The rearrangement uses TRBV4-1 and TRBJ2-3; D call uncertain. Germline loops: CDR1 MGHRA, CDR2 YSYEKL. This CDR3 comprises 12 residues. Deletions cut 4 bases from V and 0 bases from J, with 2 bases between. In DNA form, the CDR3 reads TGCGCCAGCAGCCTAAGCACAGATACGCAGTATTTT. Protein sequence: CASSLSTDTQYF.

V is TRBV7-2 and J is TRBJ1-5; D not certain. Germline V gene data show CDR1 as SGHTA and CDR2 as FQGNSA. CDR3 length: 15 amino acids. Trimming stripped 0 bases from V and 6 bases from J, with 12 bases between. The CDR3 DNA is TGTGCCAGCAGCTTAGCTTCCGGGGAAGGTCAGCCCCAGCATTTT. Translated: CASSLASGEGQPQHF.

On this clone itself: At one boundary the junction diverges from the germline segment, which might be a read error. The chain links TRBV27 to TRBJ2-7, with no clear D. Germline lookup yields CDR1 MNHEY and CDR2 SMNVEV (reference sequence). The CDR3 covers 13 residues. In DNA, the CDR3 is TGTGCCAGCAGTCCAGGCACCTCCTACGGGCAGTACTTC. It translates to CASSPGTSYGQYF.

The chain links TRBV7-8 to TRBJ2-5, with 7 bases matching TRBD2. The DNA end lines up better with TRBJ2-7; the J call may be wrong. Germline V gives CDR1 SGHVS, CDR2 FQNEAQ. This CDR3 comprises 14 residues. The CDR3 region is CASSAWGGSYEQYF. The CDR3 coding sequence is TGTGCCAGCAGCGCGTGGGGCGGGAGCTACGAGCAGTACTTC.

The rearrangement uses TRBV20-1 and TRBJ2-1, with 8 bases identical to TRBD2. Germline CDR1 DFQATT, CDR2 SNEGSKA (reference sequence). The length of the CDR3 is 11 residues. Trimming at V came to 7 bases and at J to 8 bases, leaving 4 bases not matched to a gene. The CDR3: CSGTGGYEQFF. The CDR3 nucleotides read TGCAGTGGTACGGGAGGGTATGAGCAGTTCTTC.

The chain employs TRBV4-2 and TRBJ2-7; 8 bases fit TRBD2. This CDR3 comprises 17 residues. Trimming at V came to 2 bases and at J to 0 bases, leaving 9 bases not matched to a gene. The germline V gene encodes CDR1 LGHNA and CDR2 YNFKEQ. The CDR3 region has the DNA TGTGCCAGCAGCCAAACTAGCGGCTACCAATCCTCCTACGAGCAGTACTTC. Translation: CASSQTSGYQSSYEQYF.